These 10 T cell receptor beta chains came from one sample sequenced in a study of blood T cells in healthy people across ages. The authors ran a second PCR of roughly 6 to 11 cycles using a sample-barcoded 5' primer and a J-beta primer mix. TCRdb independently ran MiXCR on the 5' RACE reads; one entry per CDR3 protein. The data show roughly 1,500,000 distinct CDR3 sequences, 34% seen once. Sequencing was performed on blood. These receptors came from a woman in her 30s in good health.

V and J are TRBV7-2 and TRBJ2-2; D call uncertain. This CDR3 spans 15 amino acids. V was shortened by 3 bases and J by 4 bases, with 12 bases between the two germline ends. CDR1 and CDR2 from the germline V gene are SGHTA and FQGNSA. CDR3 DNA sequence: TGTGCCAGCAGCTTTTCCAGACACTTCACCGGGGAGCTGTTTTTT. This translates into CASSFSRHFTGELFF.

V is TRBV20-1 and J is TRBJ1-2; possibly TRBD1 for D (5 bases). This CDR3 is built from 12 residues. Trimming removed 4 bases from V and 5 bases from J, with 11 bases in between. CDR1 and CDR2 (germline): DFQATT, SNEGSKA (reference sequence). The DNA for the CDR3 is TGCAGTGCTATCAGGGTCGGTTATGGCTACACCTTC. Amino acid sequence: CSAIRVGYGYTF.

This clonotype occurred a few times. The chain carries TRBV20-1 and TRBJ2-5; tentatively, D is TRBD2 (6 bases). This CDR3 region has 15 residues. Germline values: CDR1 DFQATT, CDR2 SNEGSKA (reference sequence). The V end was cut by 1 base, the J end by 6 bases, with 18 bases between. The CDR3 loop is CSARAPDGRGKTQYF. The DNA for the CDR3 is TGCAGTGCTAGAGCTCCGGACGGACGCGGGAAGACCCAGTACTTC.

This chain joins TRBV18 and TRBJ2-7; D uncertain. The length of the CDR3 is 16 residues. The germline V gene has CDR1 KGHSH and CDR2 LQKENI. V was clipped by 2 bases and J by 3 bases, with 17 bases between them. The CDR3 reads CASSPGWRHHIYEQYF. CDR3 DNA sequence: TGTGCCAGCTCACCAGGGTGGCGCCATCATATCTACGAGCAGTACTTC.

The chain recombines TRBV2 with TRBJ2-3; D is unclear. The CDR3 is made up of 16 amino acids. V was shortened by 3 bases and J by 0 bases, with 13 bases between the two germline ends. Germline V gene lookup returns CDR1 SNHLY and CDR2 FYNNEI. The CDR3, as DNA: TGTGCCAGCAGTGACGACACTTCAACTAGCACAGATACGCAGTATTTT. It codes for CASSDDTSTSTDTQYF.

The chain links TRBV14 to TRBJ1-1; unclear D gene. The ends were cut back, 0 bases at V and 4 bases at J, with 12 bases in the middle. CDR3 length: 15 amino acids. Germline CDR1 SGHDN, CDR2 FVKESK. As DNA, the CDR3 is TGTGCCAGCAGCCAAGATCCGGGGTATGGCACTGAAGCTTTCTTT. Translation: CASSQDPGYGTEAFF.

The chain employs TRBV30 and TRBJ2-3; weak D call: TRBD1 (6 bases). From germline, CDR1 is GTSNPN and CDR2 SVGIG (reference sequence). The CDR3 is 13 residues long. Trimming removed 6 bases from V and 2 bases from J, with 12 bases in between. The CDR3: CACYRVYTDTQYF. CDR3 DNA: TGTGCCTGCTACAGGGTTTACACAGATACGCAGTATTTT.

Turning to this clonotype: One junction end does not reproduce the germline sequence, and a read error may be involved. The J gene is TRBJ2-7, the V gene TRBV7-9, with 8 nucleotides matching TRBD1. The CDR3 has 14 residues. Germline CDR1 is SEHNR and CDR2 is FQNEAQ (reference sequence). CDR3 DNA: TGTGCCGGCAGCTCGGACAGGGCAGCCTACGAGCAGTACTTC. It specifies CAGSSDRAAYEQYF.

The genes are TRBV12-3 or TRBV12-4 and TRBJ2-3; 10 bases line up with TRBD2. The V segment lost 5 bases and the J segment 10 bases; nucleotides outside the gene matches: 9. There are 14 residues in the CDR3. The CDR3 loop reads CASSPSGSRYAQYF. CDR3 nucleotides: TGTGCCAGCAGTCCTAGCGGGAGCCGATATGCGCAGTATTTT.

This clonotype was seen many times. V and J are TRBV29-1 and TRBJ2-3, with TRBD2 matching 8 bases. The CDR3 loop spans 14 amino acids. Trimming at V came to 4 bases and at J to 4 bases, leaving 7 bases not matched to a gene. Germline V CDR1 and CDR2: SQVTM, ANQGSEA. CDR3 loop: CSVGGSGSADTQYF. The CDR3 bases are TGCAGCGTTGGGGGAAGCGGGAGTGCAGATACGCAGTATTTT.